A single sample gave rise to the 25 T cell receptor beta chains below, sequenced in a study of blood T cell repertoires in COVID-19. Using immunoSEQ multiplex PCR, the repertoire was profiled, and TCRdb retains in-frame clones only, with some absent. The sample holds 150,000 to 200,000 clones; roughly 83% are singletons and the top ten take roughly 13%. Sequencing input: PBMCs or T cells enriched from blood (not recorded which). These receptors were obtained from a woman aged 60-75 years who had recovered from COVID-19.

The genes are TRBV18 and TRBJ1-1; 12 bases map to TRBD1. This CDR3 spans 16 amino acids. V trimming: 0 bases; J trimming: 5 bases; junction bases outside the gene matches: 4. The germline CDR1 and CDR2 sequences are KGHSH and LQKENI. CDR3 bases: TGTGCCAGCTCACCACCTTTGGGACAGGGGGCGACTGAAGCTTTCTTT. This codes for CASSPPLGQGATEAFF.

The chain has TRBV12-3 or TRBV12-4 and TRBJ1-6; no clear D. Deletions cut 6 bases from V and 9 bases from J, with 12 bases between. The CDR3 sequence is 13 residues long. CDR3: CASRGDEGSPLHF. CDR3 sequence (DNA): TGTGCCAGCAGGGGAGACGAAGGTTCACCCCTCCACTTT.

This clone was seen a single time. The junction differs from germline at one of its ends, possibly a read error. V gene TRBV7-9 combines with J gene TRBJ2-7, with D perhaps matching TRBD2 (6 bases). Germline V CDR1 and CDR2: SEHNR, FQNEAQ (reference sequence). The CDR3 is 17 residues long. The CDR3 sequence is CASSLTARGAPFLRVDF. In DNA form, the CDR3 reads TGTGCCAGCAGCTTAACGGCGCGCGGGGCTCCCTTCCTACGCGTGGACTTC. Drawing the rest from reference TRBV7-9 and TRBJ2-7, the complete variable domain is DTGVSQNPRHKITKRGQNVTFRCDPISEHNRLYWYRQTLGQGPEFLTYFQNEAQLEKSRLLSDRFSAERPKGSFSTLEIQRTEQGDSAMYLCASSLTARGAPFLRVDFGPGTRLTVT.

This clone appeared once. V and J are TRBV5-1 and TRBJ2-7; TRBD1 agrees at 10 bases. Germline trimming cut 7 bases from V and 4 bases from J; bases unmatched to any gene: 8. From germline, CDR1 is SGHRS and CDR2 YFSETQ. This CDR3 is 14 amino acids long. CDR3 nucleotides: TGCGCCAGCGGGACCGGGACAGGGGTATACGAGCAGTACTTC. This encodes CASGTGTGVYEQYF. The complete variable domain, with remaining parts taken from reference TRBV5-1 and TRBJ2-7, reads KAGVTQTPRYLIKTRGQQVTLSCSPISGHRSVSWYQQTPGQGLQFLFEYFSETQRNKGNFPGRFSGRQFSNSRSEMNVSTLELGDSALYLCASGTGTGVYEQYFGPGTRLTVT.

The chain is built from TRBV27 and TRBJ2-1, with 11 bases lining up with TRBD1. V shed 3 bases and J 6 bases; nucleotides not matched to a gene: 7. The CDR3 is made up of 16 amino acids. CDR1 is MNHEY and CDR2 is SMNVEV in the germline V gene (reference sequence). The CDR3 is CASSFTGTGGPNEQFF. CDR3 DNA: TGTGCCAGCAGTTTTACCGGGACAGGGGGTCCCAATGAGCAGTTCTTC.

The chain uses TRBV5-1 and TRBJ1-5, with D tentatively TRBD1 (6 bases). Trimming shortened V by 4 bases and J by 7 bases, and 12 bases separated the two germline ends. Germline V gene lookup returns CDR1 SGHRS and CDR2 YFSETQ. The CDR3 has 13 amino acids. In nucleotides, the CDR3 is TGCGCCAGCAGCGGGGAGGGGGGACAGCCCCAGCATTTT. It translates to CASSGEGGQPQHF.

In this sample, this clone turned up once. Mismatch with germline at one junction end may stem from a read error. V and J are TRBV20-1 and TRBJ1-2; a possible D gene is TRBD1 (5 bases). Per the germline V gene, CDR1 is DFQATT and CDR2 is SNEGSKA (reference sequence). The CDR3 has 10 amino acids. For the CDR3, the DNA is TGCAGTGCTAGTATTAAGACAGCCATCTTC. Amino acid sequence: CSASIKTAIF.

This clone was picked up a small number of times. This chain links TRBV28 with TRBJ1-2; 8 bases are shared with TRBD1. Germline CDR1 MDHEN, CDR2 SYDVKM. V was clipped by 5 bases and J by 0 bases; unmatched bases: 2. The CDR3 loop spans 14 amino acids. DNA for the CDR3: TGTGCCAGCAGTAAACAGGGGGCTAACTATGGCTACACCTTC. Protein product: CASSKQGANYGYTF.

In the case of this clone: One end of the junction fails to match germline, which may point to a read error. V usage is TRBV2 and J usage is TRBJ2-3, with a weak D call TRBD2 (6 bases). The germline V gene encodes CDR1 SNHLY and CDR2 FYNNEI. The length of the CDR3 is 15 residues. The DNA for the CDR3 is TGTGCCAGCAGCGAAGGGACTGCTCCCACAGATACGCAGTATTTT. Translation: CASSEGTAPTDTQYF.

The chain joins TRBV6-1 to TRBJ2-6; tentatively, D is TRBD1 (5 bases). This CDR3 contains 16 residues. Germline V gene data show CDR1 as MNHNS and CDR2 as SASEGT. Trimming took off 2 bases at V and 2 bases at J, with 10 bases between the two ends. The CDR3 region is CASSEPQVTGANVLTF. In nucleotides, the CDR3 is TGTGCCAGCAGTGAACCACAGGTTACTGGGGCCAACGTCCTGACTTTC.

The sample holds a few counts of this clone. The chain joins TRBV19 to TRBJ2-1; D is possibly TRBD2 (5 bases). Trimming removed 10 bases from V and 3 bases from J, with 10 bases in between. Germline V lookup: CDR1 LNHDA, CDR2 SQIVND (reference sequence). This CDR3 spans 12 amino acids. CDR3 in DNA: TGTGCCACTTCCGGGGTCTACAATGAGCAGTTCTTC. It yields the protein CATSGVYNEQFF.

The CDR3 protein is CASSRPQAGGKETQYF. CDR3 in DNA: TGTGCCAGCAGTCGCCCCCAAGCGGGGGGGAAAGAGACCCAGTACTTC. The chain carries TRBV7-2 and TRBJ2-5; 10 bases map to TRBD2. The CDR3 runs 16 residues. Germline V gene sequence: CDR1 SGHTA, CDR2 FQGNSA. V shed 6 bases and J 3 bases; nucleotides not matched to a gene: 10.

This chain links TRBV19 with TRBJ1-1; D gene uncertain. Per germline, CDR1 LNHDA and CDR2 SQIVND (reference sequence). With 4 bases removed from V and 1 base from J, the gap between germline ends came to 16 bases. The CDR3 runs 16 residues. The CDR3 bases are TGTGCCAGTAGTAAGTCAGGCGAATTGCCGAACACTGAAGCTTTCTTT. Translating it yields CASSKSGELPNTEAFF. Full variable domain (remainder filled in from reference TRBV19 and TRBJ1-1): DGGITQSPKYLFRKEGQNVTLSCEQNLNHDAMYWYRQDPGQGLRLIYYSQIVNDFQKGDIAEGYSVSREKKESFPLTVTSAQKNPTAFYLCASSKSGELPNTEAFFGQGTRLTVV.

This sequence joins TRBV15 and TRBJ2-3, with 8 bases that match TRBD1. Germline V gene sequence: CDR1 LNHNV, CDR2 YYDKDF (reference sequence). The CDR3 covers 14 residues. V trimming: 0 bases; J trimming: 5 bases; junction bases outside the gene matches: 1. This CDR3 is CATSRDRGQDTQYF. The CDR3 bases are TGTGCCACCAGCAGAGACAGGGGGCAAGATACGCAGTATTTT.

This rearrangement joins TRBV11-3 to TRBJ1-6, with D possibly being TRBD1 (5 bases). This CDR3 region has 15 residues. V was pared by 8 bases and J by 8 bases, with 19 bases between. Germline V gene data show CDR1 as SGHNT and CDR2 as YENEEA. DNA of the CDR3: TGTGCCAGCCCCCTGGGGGGTTCGAAACATTCACCCCTCCACTTT. Its translation is CASPLGGSKHSPLHF.

Here the CDR3 DNA reads TGTGCCAGCAGCTTACTAGCTACCACAGATACGCAGTATTTT. Translation gives CASSLLATTDTQYF. V gene TRBV7-9 combines with J gene TRBJ2-3, with TRBD2 as a possible D gene (5 bases). Germline loops: CDR1 SEHNR, CDR2 FQNEAQ (reference sequence). Trimming shortened V by 2 bases and J by 2 bases, and 8 bases separated the two germline ends. The CDR3 has 14 residues. Drawing the rest from reference TRBV7-9 and TRBJ2-3, the complete variable domain is DTGVSQNPRHKITKRGQNVTFRCDPISEHNRLYWYRQTLGQGPEFLTYFQNEAQLEKSRLLSDRFSAERPKGSFSTLEIQRTEQGDSAMYLCASSLLATTDTQYFGPGTRLTVL.

The gene calls are TRBV7-6 and TRBJ2-1; TRBD2 aligns across 11 bases. CDR1 SGHVS and CDR2 FNYEAQ come from the germline V gene. J was trimmed by 8 bases and V by 1 base; bases with no gene match: 4. The CDR3 sequence is 15 residues long. The chain's CDR3 is CASSLEGSGRDEQFF. CDR3 in DNA: TGTGCCAGCAGCTTAGAAGGTAGCGGGAGGGATGAGCAGTTCTTC.

This rearrangement joins TRBV4-1 to TRBJ1-2, with TRBD1 matching over 8 bases. J was trimmed by 4 bases and V by 4 bases; bases with no gene match: 5. Germline V gene sequence: CDR1 MGHRA, CDR2 YSYEKL. The CDR3 has 14 residues. For the CDR3, the DNA is TGCGCCAGCAGCCCCCGGGACAGGCTCTATGGCTACACCTTC. Its translation is CASSPRDRLYGYTF.

The gene calls are TRBV5-1 and TRBJ2-3; 8 nucleotides align to TRBD2. This CDR3 spans 17 amino acids. Trimming at V came to 0 bases and at J to 0 bases, leaving 6 bases not matched to a gene. Per germline, CDR1 SGHRS and CDR2 YFSETQ. CDR3 sequence (DNA): TGCGCCAGCAGCTTGGTGACTAGCGTTACTAGCACAGATACGCAGTATTTT. It encodes CASSLVTSVTSTDTQYF.

The chain employs TRBV30 and TRBJ1-2, with unresolved D. CDR1 GTSNPN and CDR2 SVGIG come from the germline V gene (reference sequence). CDR3 length: 14 amino acids. The germline V and J ends were trimmed by 3 bases and 0 bases, with 11 bases remaining between them. DNA for the CDR3: TGTGCCTGGAGACCGCCCGGGACTAACTATGGCTACACCTTC. It encodes CAWRPPGTNYGYTF.

The chain has TRBV7-9 and TRBJ2-5, with 7 nucleotides matching TRBD1. V lost 0 bases, J lost 2 bases, and 3 bases stayed unmatched. The CDR3 totals 15 residues. Germline loops: CDR1 SEHNR, CDR2 FQNEAQ (reference sequence). The CDR3: CASSLAGGVQETQYF. As DNA, the CDR3 is TGTGCCAGCAGCTTAGCAGGGGGCGTTCAAGAGACCCAGTACTTC.

This clone was counted a single time. This sequence joins TRBV12-3 or TRBV12-4 and TRBJ1-4; D is unclear. The CDR3 is 11 residues long. The V end lost 7 bases, the J end lost 8 bases, and 8 bases lay between the germline ends. This chain's CDR3 is CASTGGEKLFF. The CDR3 nucleotides read TGTGCCAGCACGGGTGGGGAAAAACTGTTTTTT.

This clone was found once. The gene calls are TRBV7-9 and TRBJ2-3; 10 bases are a match to TRBD2. The CDR3 extends over 14 amino acids. CDR1 and CDR2 from the germline V gene are SEHNR and FQNEAQ (reference sequence). V gave up 6 bases and J gave up 2 bases; unmatched junction bases: 2. The CDR3 sequence is CASSLAGDTDTQYF. The CDR3 DNA sequence: TGTGCCAGCAGTCTAGCGGGGGACACAGATACGCAGTATTTT.

V is TRBV5-5 and J is TRBJ1-4, with D hard to call. This CDR3 is built from 14 residues. Germline lookup yields CDR1 SGHKS and CDR2 YYEKEE (reference sequence). V was cut by 4 bases and J by 3 bases, with 10 bases left in between. The DNA of the CDR3 is TGTGCCAGCAGCGCCCGGGTCGCTAATGAAAAACTGTTTTTT. This sequence encodes CASSARVANEKLFF.

The rearrangement links TRBV9 to TRBJ2-1; 7 nucleotides align to TRBD2. Trimming at V came to 0 bases and at J to 6 bases, leaving 6 bases not matched to a gene. The CDR3 length is 15 residues. Germline CDR1 reads SGDLS; CDR2 reads YYNGEE. The CDR3 spells CASSVGGGRLNEQFF. CDR3 bases: TGTGCCAGCAGCGTAGGGGGCGGGAGACTCAATGAGCAGTTCTTC.